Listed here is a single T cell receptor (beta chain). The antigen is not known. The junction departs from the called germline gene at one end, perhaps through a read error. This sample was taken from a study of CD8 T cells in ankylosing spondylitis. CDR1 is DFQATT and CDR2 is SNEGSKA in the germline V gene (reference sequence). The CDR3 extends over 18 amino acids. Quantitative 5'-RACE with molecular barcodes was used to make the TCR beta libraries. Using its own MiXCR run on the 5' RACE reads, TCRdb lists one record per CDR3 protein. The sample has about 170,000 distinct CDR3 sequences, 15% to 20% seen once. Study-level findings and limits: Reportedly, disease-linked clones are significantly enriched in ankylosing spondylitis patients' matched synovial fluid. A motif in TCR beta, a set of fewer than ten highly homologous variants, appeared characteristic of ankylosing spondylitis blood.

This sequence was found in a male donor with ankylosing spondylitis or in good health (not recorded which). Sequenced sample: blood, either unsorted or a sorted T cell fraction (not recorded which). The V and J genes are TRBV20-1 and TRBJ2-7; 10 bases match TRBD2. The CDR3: CCARKQAIKLAGSPPLDF. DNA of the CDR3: TGCTGTGCTAGAAAACAGGCCATCAAACTAGCGGGAAGTCCCCCTCTAGACTTC.